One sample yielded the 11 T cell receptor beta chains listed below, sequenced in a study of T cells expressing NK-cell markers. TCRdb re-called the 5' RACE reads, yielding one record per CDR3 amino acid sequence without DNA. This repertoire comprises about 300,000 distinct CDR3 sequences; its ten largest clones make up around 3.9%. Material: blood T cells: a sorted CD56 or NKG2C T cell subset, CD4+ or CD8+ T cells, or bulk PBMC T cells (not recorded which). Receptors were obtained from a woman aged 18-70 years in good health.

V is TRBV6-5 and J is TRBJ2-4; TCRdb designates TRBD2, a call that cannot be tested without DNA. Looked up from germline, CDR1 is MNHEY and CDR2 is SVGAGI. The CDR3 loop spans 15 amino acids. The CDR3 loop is CASSYRSLNKNIQYF.

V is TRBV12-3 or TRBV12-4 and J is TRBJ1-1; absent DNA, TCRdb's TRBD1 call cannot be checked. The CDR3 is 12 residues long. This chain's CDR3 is CASTSGGGEAFF.

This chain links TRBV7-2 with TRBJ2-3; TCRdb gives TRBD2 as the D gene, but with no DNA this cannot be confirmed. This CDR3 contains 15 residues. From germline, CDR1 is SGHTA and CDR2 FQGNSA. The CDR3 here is CASRDRSGGEDTQYF.

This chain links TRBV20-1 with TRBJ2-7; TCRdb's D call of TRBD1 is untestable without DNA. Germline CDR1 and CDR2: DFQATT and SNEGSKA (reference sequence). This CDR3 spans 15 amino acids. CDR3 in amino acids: CSARDEAGEPYEQYF.

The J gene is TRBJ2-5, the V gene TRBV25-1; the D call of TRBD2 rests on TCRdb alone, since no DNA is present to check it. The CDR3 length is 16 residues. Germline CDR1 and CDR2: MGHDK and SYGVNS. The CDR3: CASSEGLAGGRETQYF.

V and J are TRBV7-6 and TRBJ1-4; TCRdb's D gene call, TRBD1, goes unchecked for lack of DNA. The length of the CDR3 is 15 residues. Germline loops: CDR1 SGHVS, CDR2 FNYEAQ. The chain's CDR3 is CASSSRQGVDEKLFF.

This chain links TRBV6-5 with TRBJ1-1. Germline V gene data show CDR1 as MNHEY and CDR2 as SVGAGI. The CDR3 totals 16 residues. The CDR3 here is CASSSTALGSNTEAFF.

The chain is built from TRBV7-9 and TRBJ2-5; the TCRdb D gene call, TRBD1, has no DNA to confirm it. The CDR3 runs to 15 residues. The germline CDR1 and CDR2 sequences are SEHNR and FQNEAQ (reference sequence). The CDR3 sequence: CASGSSWTGGETQYF.

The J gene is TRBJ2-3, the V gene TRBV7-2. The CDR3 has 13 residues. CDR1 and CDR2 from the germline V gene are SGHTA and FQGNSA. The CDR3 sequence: CASRGLAADTQYF.

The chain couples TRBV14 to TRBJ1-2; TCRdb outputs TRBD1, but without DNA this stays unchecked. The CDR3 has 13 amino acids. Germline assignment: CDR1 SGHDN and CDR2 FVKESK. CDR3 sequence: CASSPNQGGGYTF.

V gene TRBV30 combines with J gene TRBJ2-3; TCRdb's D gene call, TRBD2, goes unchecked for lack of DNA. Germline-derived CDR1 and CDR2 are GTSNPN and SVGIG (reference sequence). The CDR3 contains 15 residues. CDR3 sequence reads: CAWSVQSGIADTQYF. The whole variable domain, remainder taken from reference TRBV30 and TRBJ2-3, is SQTIHQWPATLVQPVGSPLSLECTVEGTSNPNLYWYRQAAGRGLQLLFYSVGIGQISSEVPQNLSASRPQDRQFILSSKKLLLSDSGFYLCAWSVQSGIADTQYFGPGTRLTVL.